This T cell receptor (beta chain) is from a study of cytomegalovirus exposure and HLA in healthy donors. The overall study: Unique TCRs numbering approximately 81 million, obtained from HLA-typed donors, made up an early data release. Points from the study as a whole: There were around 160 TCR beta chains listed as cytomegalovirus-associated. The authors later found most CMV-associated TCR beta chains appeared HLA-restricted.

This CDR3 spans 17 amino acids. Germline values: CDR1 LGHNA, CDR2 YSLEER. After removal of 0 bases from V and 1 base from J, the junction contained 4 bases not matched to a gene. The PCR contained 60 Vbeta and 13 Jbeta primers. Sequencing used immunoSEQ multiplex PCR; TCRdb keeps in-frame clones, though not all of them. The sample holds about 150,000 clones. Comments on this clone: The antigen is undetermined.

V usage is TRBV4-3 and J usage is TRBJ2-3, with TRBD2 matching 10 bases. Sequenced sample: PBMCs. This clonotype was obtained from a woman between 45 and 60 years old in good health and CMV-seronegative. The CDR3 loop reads CASSQDASGSGTDTQYF. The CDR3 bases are TGCGCCAGCAGCCAAGATGCTAGCGGGAGTGGCACAGATACGCAGTATTTT.